The clone carrying this T cell receptor (beta chain) was recorded a few times. Its specificity is unknown. This specimen belongs to a study of identical twins. Points from the study as a whole: Models underpredicted monozygotic twin sharing of out-of-frame TCR alpha.

Deletions cut 4 bases from V and 7 bases from J, with 13 bases between. Germline loops: CDR1 SGHDN, CDR2 FVKESK. The CDR3 extends over 13 amino acids. TCRdb re-called the 5' RACE reads with MiXCR, one entry per CDR3 protein. The data show some 760,000 distinct CDR3 sequences, 18% seen once. This sample also belongs to another study, concerning T cells expressing NK-cell markers.

The V and J genes are TRBV14 and TRBJ1-2; D not certain. The sequencing sample was made of PBMCs. This TCR was sampled from a woman between 18 and 30 years old in good health. The CDR3 reads CASSPSRYFGYTF. CDR3 sequence (DNA): TGTGCCAGCAGCCCCTCCCGATACTTTGGCTACACCTTC.